This T cell receptor beta chain was observed in a study of cytomegalovirus exposure and HLA in healthy donors. The CDR3 covers 15 residues. Trimming took 8 bases from V and 4 from J, leaving 20 bases between them. Germline V gives CDR1 MGHDK, CDR2 SYGVNS. Primers for the PCR totalled 60 Vbeta and 13 Jbeta. Sequencing used immunoSEQ multiplex PCR; TCRdb keeps in-frame clones, though not all of them. The sample table includes around 200,000 clones. Input material: PBMCs. The rearrangement links TRBV25-1 to TRBJ2-5, with D possibly matching TRBD2 (5 bases). The receptor comes from a girl aged 2 to 9 in good health and CMV-seropositive. CDR3 nucleotide sequence: TGTGCCAGCCCCCCGGGGTCCCGACGGGGAGAGACCCAGTACTTC. Its protein product is CASPPGSRRGETQYF.